This entry is about one T cell receptor (beta chain). Original analysis: Quantification of nucleated cells was approximated via reference gene primer amplification. Sequencing was performed with immunoSEQ multiplex PCR; in TCRdb, only in-frame clones are kept and a portion is missing. The V and J calls and clone size come from that table; D and trimming were worked out from the DNA. The sample shows roughly 170,000 clones, about four fifths of them seen only once. The data were obtained in a study of blood T cell repertoires in COVID-19. Study summary: Sites in the United States, Italy and Spain provided acute and convalescent COVID-19 samples.

The CDR3 is made up of 14 amino acids. Germline V CDR1 and CDR2: SGHNT, YYREEE (reference sequence). With 1 base clipped from V and 5 bases from J, the junction kept 2 bases outside the gene matches. The source of this sequence is a woman aged 60-75 years with COVID-19, enrolled during active disease. What was sequenced was peripheral blood. The rearrangement links TRBV5-4 to TRBJ2-5, with TRBD2 matching over 10 bases. The CDR3 DNA reads TGTGCCAGCAGCTTGCTAGCGGGAGCTGAGACCCAGTACTTC. It codes for CASSLLAGAETQYF.